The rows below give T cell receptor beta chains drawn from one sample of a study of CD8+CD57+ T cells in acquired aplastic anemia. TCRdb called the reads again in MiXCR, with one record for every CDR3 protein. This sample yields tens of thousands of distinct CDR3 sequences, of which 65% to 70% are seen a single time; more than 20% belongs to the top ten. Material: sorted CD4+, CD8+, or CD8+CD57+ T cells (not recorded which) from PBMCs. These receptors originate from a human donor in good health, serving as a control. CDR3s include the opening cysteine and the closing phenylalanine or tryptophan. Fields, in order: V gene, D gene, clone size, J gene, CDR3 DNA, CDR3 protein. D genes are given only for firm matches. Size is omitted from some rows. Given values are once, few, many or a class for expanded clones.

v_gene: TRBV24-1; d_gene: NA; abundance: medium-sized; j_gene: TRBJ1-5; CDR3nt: TGTGCCACCAGTGATCGAGGGTCCTATAGCAATCAGCCCCAGCATTTT; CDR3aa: CATSDRGSYSNQPQHF
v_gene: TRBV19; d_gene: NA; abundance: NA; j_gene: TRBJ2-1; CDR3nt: TGTGCCAGTAGTAGGTACTCCTACAATGAGCAGTTCTTC; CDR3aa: CASSRYSYNEQFF
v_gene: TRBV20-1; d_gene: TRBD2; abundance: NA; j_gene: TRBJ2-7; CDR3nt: TGCAGTGCCATTAGCGGGGGGGATAACGAGCAGTACTTC; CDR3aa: CSAISGGDNEQYF
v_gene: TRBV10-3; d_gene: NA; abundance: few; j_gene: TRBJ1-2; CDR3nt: TGTGCCATCACTAACCAGGGCGGGCAGGTGACTTATGGCTACACCTTC; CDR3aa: CAITNQGGQVTYGYTF
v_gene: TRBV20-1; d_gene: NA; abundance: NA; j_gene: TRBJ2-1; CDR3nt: TGCAGTGCTAGGATTAATACGGGACTGGGGATCAATGAGCAGTTCTTC; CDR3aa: CSARINTGLGINEQFF
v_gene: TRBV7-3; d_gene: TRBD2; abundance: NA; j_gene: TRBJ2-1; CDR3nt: TGTGCCAGCAGCTTAAATAGCGGGGGGGCCTTTGAGCAGTTCTTC; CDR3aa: CASSLNSGGAFEQFF
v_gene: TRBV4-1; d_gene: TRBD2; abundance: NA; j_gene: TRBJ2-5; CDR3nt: TGCGCCAGCAGCTCGCTATCCGGGACTAGCGGGGAAACCCAAGAGACCCAGTACTTC; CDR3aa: CASSSLSGTSGETQETQYF
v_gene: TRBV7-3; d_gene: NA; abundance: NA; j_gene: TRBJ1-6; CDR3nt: TGTGCCAGCAGCTTAACGAAAAATTCACCCCTCCACTTT; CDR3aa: CASSLTKNSPLHF
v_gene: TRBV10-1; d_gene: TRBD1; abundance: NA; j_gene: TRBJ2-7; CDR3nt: TGCGCCAGCAGTGAGACGACAGGGGCCTACGAGCAGTACTTC; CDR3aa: CASSETTGAYEQYF
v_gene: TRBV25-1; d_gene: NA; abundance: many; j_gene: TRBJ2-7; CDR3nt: TGTGCCAGCAGTGGGGTCGGGGCCGTCTACGAGCAGTACTTC; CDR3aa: CASSGVGAVYEQYF
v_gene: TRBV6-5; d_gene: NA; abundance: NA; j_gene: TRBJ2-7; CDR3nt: TGTGCCAGCAGTTATAAGGACGAGCAGTACTTC; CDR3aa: CASSYKDEQYF
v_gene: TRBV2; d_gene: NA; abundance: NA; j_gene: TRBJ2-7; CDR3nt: TGTGCCAGCGCCCAGAGGAGGGCCTACGAGCAGTACTTC; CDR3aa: CASAQRRAYEQYF
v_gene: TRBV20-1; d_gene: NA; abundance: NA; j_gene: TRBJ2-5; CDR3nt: TGCAGTGCGCCGGGATCTTTAGGAACCCAGTACTTC; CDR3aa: CSAPGSLGTQYF
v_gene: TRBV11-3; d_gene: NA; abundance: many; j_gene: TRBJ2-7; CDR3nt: TGTGCCAGCAGCTTGGGCATGAGCGAGCAGTACTTC; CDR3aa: CASSLGMSEQYF
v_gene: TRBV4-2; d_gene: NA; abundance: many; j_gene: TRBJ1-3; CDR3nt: TGTGCCAGCAGCCAAGATGAGGGAGGGGCTGCTGGAAACACCATATATTTT; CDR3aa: CASSQDEGGAAGNTIYF
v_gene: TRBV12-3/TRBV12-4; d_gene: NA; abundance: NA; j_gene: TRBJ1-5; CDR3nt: TGTGCCAGCAGTTTCCTAAATCAGCCCCAGCATTTT; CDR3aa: CASSFLNQPQHF
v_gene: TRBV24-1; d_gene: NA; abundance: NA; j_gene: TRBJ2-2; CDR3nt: TGTGCCACCAGTGCCCTAGATCCCACCGGGGAGCTGTTTTTT; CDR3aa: CATSALDPTGELFF
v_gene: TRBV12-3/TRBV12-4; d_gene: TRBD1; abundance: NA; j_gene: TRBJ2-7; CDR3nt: TGTGCCAGCAGTCCGACAGGGGGGTACGAGCAGTACTTC; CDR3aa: CASSPTGGYEQYF
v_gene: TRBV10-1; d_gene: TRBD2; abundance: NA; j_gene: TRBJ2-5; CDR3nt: TGCGCCAGCAGTGAGTCGACTAGCGGGGGGCAAGAGACCCAGTACTTC; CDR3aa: CASSESTSGGQETQYF
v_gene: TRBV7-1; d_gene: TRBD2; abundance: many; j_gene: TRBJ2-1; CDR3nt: TGTGCCAGCAGCCCAGGACTAGCGGGGACGAGCTCCTACAATGAGCAGTTCTTC; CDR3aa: CASSPGLAGTSSYNEQFF
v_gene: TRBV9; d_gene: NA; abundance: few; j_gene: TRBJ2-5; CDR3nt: TGTGCCATCAGCGCCAAACCAGGGGACTTTAACCAAGGGACCCAGTACTTC; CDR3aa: CAISAKPGDFNQGTQYF
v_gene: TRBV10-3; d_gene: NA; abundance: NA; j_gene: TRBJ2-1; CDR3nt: TGTGCCATCAGCCCTAGGGACACGGTCAATAATGAGCAGTTCTTC; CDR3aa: CAISPRDTVNNEQFF
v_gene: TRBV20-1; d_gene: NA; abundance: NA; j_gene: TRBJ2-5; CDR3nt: TGCAGTGCTAGGGGGGCAGGGACCGAGACCCAGTACTTC; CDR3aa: CSARGAGTETQYF
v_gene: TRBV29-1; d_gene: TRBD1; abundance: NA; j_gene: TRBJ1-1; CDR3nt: TGCAGCGTTGGACAGGGGAGGAACACTGAAGCTTTCTTT; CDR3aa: CSVGQGRNTEAFF
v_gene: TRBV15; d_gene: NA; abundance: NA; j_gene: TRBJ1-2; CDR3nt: TGTGCCACCAGCAGAGGAACGCTGGCCACATCTTATGGCTGCACCTTC; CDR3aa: CATSRGTLATSYGCTF
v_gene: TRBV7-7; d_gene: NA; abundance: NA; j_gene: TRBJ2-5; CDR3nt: TGTGCCAGCAGCCAAGACATCCAAGAGACCCAGTACTTC; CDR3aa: CASSQDIQETQYF
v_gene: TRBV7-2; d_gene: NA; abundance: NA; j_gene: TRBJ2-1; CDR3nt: TGTGCCAGCAGCCCCCGTCCTAGGAATGAGCAGTTCTTC; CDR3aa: CASSPRPRNEQFF
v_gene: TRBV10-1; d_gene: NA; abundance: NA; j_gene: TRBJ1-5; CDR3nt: TGCGCCAGCAGTGAAGGAGGGTATAGCAATCAGCCCCAGCATTTT; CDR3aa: CASSEGGYSNQPQHF
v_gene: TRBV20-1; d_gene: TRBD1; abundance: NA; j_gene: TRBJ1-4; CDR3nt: TGCAGTGCTAGAGAAGGGGGCGCTTCGGAAAAACTGTTTTTT; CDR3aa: CSAREGGASEKLFF
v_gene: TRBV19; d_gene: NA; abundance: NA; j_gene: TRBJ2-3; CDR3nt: TGTGCCAGTAGTAGCGGGAGAGGGGGGACAGATACGCAGTATTTT; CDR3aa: CASSSGRGGTDTQYF
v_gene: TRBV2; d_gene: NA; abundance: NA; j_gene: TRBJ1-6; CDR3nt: TGTGCCAGCAGTGAAGAAGGGATAAATTCACCCCTCCACTTT; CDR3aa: CASSEEGINSPLHF
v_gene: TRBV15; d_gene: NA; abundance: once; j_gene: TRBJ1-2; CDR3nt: TGTGCCACCAGCACCCAAGGGAACAGGGAAGGCTATGGCTACACCTTC; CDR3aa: CATSTQGNREGYGYTF
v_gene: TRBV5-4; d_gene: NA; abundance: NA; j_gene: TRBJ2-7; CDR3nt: TGTGCCAGCAGCTTTGGGGCGCAGGACGAGCAGTACTTC; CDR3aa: CASSFGAQDEQYF
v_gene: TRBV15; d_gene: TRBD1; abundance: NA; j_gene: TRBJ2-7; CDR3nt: TGTGCCACCAGTAGACAGGGGAAATCCTACGAGCAGTACTTC; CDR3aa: CATSRQGKSYEQYF
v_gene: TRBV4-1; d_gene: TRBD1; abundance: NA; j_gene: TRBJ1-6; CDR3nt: TGCGCCAGCAGACCGACAGGGGATAATTCACCCCTCCACTTT; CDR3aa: CASRPTGDNSPLHF
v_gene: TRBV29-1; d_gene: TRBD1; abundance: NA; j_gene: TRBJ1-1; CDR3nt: TGCAGCGTTGGAAGGACAGGGGAAGTGAACACTGAAGCTTTCTTT; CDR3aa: CSVGRTGEVNTEAFF
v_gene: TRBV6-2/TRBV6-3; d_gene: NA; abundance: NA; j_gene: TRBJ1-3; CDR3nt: TGTGCCAGCAGTTACCCCTTCTCTGGAAACACCATATATTTT; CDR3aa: CASSYPFSGNTIYF